This TCR beta chain comes out of a study of breast tumors, draining lymph nodes, adjacent tissues (dated by TCRdb to 2016 to 2017). Background on the whole study: Breast cancer patients provided tumor, adjacent nontumor tissue and axillary lymph nodes, and the study compared the TCR beta repertoires across these three sources. The study aimed to assess the relationships and possible T-cell exchange between tumor, surrounding tissue and draining lymph node repertoires in human breast cancer. On the study overall, not on this receptor specifically: T-cell repertoire diversity in tumors was found to be lower than in lymph nodes but higher than in nontumor tissue, and preferential V and J gene usage was observed. A scenario in which most tumor T cells derive from the lymph node and then expand within tumor tissue was judged to be consistent with the data. The study presented the conclusion that tumor T cells originate in lymph nodes as consistent with a hypothesis, not as something directly demonstrated. Tumor and nontumor tissue repertoires were found to be significantly more similar in luminal-like than in basal-like breast cancer.

Notes on this clonotype: Its cognate antigen has yet to be identified. There are no base qualities to consult, and no much larger clone falls within one base.

The junction shows trimming of 0 bases on V and 2 bases on J, plus 13 bases between the germline ends. Its CDR3 holds 16 amino acids, cysteine through phenylalanine. This entry keeps only the CDR3 DNA: 48 bases, framed from base 1. The germline V gene supplies CDR1 SGDLS and CDR2 YYNGEE. Sequencing instrument: Illumina HiSeq 2000. Multiplex PCR amplification was used to generate the TCR beta chain libraries. The amplified TCR beta chain products were analyzed by high-throughput sequencing. Clones were called with MiXCR by TCRdb after fastp trimmed the public reads at Q25, and only in-frame beta chains were retained. Each record represents a unique CDR3 protein, reported with the most common genes and DNA among its rows. For this sample there are approximately 300,000 distinct CDR3 sequences; over 30% appear just once. Together, the top ten hold more than 0.85% of the sample. Lymph node samples came from the axillary draining lymph nodes of breast cancer patients.

Sequencing was done on a sample of axillary lymph node tissue. The clonotype comes from a female donor with breast cancer. Some clones in this sample may be carry-over from other donors' samples. Here the chain combines TRBV9 and TRBJ2-3; perhaps TRBD2 is the D gene, with 6 bases matching. The CDR3 protein sequence reads: CASSVAGVISTDTQYF. The sequence in DNA is TGTGCCAGCAGCGTAGCGGGAGTAATATCCACAGATACGCAGTATTTT.